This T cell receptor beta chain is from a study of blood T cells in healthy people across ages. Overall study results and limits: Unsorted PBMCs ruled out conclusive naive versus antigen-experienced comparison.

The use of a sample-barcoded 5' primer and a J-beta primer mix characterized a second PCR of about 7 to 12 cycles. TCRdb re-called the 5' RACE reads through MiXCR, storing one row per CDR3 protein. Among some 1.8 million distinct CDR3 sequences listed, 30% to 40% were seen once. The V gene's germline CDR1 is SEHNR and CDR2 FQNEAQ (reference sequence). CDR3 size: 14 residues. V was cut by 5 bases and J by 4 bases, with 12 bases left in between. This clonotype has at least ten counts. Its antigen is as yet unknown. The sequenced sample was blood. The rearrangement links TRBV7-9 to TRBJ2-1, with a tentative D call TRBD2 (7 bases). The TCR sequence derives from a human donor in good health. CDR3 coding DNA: TGTGCCAGCAGCCTGGGGGGGCTTTACAATGAGCAGTTCTTC. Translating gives CASSLGGLYNEQFF.